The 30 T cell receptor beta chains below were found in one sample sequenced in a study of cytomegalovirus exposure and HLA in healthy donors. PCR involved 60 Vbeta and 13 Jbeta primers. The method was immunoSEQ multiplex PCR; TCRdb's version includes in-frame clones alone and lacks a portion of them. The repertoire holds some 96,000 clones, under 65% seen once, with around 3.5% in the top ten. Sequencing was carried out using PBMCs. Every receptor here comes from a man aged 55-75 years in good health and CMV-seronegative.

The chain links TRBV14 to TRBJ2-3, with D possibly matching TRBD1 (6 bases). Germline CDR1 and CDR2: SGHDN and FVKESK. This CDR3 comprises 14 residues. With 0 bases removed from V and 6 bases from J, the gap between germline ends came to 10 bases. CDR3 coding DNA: TGTGCCAGCAGCCAAGATTGGCAGGGGGATACGCAGTATTTT. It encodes CASSQDWQGDTQYF.

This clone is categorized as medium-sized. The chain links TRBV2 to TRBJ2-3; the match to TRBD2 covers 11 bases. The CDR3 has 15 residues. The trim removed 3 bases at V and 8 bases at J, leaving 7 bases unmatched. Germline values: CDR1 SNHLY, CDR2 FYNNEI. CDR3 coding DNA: TGTGCCAGCAGTGATAGCGGGAGGGCTTCAGTTACGCAGTATTTT. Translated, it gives CASSDSGRASVTQYF.

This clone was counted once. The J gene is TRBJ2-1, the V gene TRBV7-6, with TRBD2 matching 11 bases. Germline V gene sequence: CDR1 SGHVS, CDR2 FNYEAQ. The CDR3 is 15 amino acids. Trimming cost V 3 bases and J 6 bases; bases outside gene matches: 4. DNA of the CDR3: TGTGCCAGCAGCTTGGGGACTAGCGGATTCAATGAGCAGTTCTTC. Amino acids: CASSLGTSGFNEQFF.

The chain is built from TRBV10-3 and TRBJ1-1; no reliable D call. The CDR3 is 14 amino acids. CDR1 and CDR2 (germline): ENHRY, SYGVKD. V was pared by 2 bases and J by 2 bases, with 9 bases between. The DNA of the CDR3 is TGTGCCATCAGTGAGGAGGAAGGAAACACTGAAGCTTTCTTT. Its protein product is CAISEEEGNTEAFF.

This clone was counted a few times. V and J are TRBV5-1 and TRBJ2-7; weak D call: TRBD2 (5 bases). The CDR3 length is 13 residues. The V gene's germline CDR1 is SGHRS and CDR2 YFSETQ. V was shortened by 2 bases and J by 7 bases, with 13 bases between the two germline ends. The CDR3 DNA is TGCGCCAGCAGCTTAGGTTCGGGCGGGGAGCAGTACTTC. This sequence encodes CASSLGSGGEQYF.

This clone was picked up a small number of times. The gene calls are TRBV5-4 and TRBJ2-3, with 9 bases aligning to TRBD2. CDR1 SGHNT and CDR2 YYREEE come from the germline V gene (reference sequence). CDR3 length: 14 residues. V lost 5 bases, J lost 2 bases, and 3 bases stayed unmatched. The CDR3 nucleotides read TGTGCCAGCAGGACTAGCGGATACACAGATACGCAGTATTTT. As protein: CASRTSGYTDTQYF.

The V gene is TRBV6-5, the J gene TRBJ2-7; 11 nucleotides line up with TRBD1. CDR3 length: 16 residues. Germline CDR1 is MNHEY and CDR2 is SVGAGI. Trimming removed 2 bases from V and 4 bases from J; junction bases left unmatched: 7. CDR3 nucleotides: TGTGCCAGCAGTTACGCCCCAGGGACAGGGGGTTACGAGCAGTACTTC. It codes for CASSYAPGTGGYEQYF.

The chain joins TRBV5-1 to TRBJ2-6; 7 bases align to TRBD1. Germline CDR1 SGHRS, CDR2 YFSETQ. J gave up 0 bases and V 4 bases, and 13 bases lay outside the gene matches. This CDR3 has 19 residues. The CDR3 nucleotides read TGCGCCAGCAGCCCACGCCCGACAGGGCAAGTCTCTGGGGCCAACGTCCTGACTTTC. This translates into CASSPRPTGQVSGANVLTF.

CDR3 in DNA: TGTGCCAGCAAACTTCTGACAGATACGCAGTATTTT. Encoded protein: CASKLLTDTQYF. The chain couples TRBV6-1 to TRBJ2-3; D is uncertain. CDR1 and CDR2 from the germline V gene are MNHNS and SASEGT. This CDR3 comprises 12 residues. V was clipped by 7 bases and J by 3 bases, with 8 bases between them.

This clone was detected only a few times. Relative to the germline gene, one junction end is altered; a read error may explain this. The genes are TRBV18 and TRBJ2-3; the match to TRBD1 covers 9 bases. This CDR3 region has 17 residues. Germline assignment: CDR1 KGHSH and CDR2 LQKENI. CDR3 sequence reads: CASAPEQGAQGRDTQYF. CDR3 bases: TGTGCCAGCGCACCTGAACAGGGGGCGCAGGGAAGAGATACGCAGTATTTT.

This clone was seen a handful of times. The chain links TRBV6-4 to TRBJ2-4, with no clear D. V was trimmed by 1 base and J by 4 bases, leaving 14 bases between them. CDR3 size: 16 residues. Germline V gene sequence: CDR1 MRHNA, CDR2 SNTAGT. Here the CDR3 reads CASSDWHSHLKNIQYF. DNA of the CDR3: TGTGCCAGCAGTGACTGGCACAGCCACCTTAAAAACATTCAGTACTTC.

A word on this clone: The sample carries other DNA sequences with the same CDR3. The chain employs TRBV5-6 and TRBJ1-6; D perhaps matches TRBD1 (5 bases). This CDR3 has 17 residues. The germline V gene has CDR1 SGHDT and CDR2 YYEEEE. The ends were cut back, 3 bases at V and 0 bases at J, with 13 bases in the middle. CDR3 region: CASSSRGGSSYNSPLHF. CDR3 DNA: TGTGCCAGCAGCTCCCGCGGGGGGAGCTCCTATAATTCACCCCTCCACTTT.

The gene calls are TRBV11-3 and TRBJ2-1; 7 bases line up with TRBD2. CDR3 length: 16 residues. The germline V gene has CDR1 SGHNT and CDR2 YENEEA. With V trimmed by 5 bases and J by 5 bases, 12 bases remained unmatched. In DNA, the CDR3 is TGTGCCAGCAGCCCCTACGACGGGAGGTCCAACAATGAGCAGTTCTTC. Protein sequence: CASSPYDGRSNNEQFF.

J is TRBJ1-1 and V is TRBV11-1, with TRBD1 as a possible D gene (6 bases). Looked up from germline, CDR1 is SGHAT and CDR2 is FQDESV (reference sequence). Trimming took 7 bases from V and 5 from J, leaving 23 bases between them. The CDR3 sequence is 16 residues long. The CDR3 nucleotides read TGTGCCAGCACTCCCCGGGCGGGGGCTAGGAAGACTGAAGCTTTCTTT. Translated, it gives CASTPRAGARKTEAFF.

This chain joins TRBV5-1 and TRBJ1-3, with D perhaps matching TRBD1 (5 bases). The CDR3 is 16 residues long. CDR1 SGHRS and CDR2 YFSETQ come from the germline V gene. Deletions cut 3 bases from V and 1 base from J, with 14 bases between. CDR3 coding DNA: TGCGCCAGCAGCTCTTCATTACAGGATTCTGGAAACACCATATATTTT. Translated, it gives CASSSSLQDSGNTIYF.

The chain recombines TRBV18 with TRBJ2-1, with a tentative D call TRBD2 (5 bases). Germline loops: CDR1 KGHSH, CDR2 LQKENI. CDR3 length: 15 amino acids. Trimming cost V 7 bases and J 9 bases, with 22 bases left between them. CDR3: CASFTSPSVGSEQFF. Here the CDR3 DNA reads TGTGCCAGCTTCACCAGCCCCAGCGTAGGGAGTGAGCAGTTCTTC.

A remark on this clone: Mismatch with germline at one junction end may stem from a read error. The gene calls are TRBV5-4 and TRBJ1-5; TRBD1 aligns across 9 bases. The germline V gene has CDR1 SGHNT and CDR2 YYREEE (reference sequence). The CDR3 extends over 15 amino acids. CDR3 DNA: TGTGCCAGCAGCTGGGGGGGACAGGGTGGACAGCCACAGCATTTT. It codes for CASSWGGQGGQPQHF.

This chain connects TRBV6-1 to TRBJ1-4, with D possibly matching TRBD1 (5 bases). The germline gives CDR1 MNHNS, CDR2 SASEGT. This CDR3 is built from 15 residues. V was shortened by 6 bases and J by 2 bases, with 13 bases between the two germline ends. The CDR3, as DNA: TGTGCCAGCAGGGAGGGGAGGTTCACTAATGAAAAACTGTTTTTT. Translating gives CASREGRFTNEKLFF.

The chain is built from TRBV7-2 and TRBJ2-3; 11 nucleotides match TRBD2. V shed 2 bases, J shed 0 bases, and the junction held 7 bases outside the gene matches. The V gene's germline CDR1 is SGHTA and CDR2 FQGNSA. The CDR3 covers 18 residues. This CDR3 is CASSLRLAGGRSTDTQYF. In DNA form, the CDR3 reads TGTGCCAGCAGCTTAAGGCTAGCGGGGGGCCGAAGCACAGATACGCAGTATTTT.

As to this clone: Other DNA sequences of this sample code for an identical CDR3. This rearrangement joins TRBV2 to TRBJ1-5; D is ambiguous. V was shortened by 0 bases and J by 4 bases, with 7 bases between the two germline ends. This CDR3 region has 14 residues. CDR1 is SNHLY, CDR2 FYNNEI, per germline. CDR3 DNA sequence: TGTGCCAGCAGTGAAGCGACGGGGAATCAGCCCCAGCATTTT. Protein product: CASSEATGNQPQHF.

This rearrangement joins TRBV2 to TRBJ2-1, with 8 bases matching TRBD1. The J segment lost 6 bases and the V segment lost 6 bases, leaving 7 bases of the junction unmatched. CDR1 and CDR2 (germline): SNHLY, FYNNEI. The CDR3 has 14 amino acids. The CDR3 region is CASRKPTGVNEQFF. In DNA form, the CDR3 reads TGTGCCAGCAGGAAACCGACAGGGGTCAATGAGCAGTTCTTC.

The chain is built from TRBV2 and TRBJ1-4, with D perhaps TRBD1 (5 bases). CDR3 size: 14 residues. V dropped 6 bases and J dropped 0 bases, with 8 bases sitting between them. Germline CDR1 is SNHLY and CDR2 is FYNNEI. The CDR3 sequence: CASRQGATNEKLFF. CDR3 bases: TGTGCCAGCAGGCAGGGTGCAACTAATGAAAAACTGTTTTTT.

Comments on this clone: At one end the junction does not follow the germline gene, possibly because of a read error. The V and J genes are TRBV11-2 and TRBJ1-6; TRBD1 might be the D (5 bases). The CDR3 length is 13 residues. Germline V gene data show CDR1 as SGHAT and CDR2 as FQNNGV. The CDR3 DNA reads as TGTGCCCGCAGCTCAGAGGGACTTTCACCCCTCCACTTT. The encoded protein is CARSSEGLSPLHF.

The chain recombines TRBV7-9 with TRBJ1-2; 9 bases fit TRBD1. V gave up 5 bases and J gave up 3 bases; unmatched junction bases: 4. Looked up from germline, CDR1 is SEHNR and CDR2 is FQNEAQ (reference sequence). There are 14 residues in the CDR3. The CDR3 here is CASSQRTGDYGYTF. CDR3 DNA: TGTGCCAGCAGCCAACGGACAGGGGACTATGGCTACACCTTC.

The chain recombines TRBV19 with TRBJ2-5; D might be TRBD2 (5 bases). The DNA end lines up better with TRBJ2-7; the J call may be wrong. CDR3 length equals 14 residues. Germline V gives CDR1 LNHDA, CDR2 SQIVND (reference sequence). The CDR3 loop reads CASSPLGLSYEQYF. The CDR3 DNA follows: TGTGCCAGTAGTCCGCTCGGACTTTCCTACGAGCAGTACTTC.

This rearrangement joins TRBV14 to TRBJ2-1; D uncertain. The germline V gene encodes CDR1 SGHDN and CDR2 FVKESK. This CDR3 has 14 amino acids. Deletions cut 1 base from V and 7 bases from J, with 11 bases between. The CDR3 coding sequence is TGTGCCAGCAGCCAAGTAGTGGGCTCGAATGAGCAGTTCTTC. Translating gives CASSQVVGSNEQFF.

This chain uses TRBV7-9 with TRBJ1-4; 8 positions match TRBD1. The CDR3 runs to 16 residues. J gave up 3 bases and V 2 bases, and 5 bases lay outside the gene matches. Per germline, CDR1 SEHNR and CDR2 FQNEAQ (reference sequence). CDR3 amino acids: CASSLSGTGPNEKLFF. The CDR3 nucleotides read TGTGCCAGCAGCTTAAGCGGGACAGGCCCTAATGAAAAACTGTTTTTT. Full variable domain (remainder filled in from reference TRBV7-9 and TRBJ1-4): DTGVSQNPRHKITKRGQNVTFRCDPISEHNRLYWYRQTLGQGPEFLTYFQNEAQLEKSRLLSDRFSAERPKGSFSTLEIQRTEQGDSAMYLCASSLSGTGPNEKLFFGSGTQLSVL.

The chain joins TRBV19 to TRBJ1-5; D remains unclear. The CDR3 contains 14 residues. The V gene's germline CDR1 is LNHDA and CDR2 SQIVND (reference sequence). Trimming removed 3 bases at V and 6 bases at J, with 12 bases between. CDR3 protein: CASSMAGSGQPQHF. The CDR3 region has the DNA TGTGCCAGTAGTATGGCGGGCTCGGGTCAGCCCCAGCATTTT.

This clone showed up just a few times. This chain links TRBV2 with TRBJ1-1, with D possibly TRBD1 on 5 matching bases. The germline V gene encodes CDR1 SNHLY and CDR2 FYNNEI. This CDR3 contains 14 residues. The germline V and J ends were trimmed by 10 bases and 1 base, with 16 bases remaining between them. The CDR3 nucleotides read TGTGCCACCACCAAAGAGACAGCGAACACTGAAGCTTTCTTT. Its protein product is CATTKETANTEAFF.

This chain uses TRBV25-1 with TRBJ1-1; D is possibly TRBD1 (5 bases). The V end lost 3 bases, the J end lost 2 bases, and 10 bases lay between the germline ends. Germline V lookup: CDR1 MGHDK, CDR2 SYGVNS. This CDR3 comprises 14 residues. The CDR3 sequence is CASSEEGINTEAFF. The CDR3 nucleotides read TGTGCCAGCAGTGAGGAGGGGATAAACACTGAAGCTTTCTTT.